This entry is about one T cell receptor (beta chain). The length of the CDR3 is 15 residues. CDR1 and CDR2 (germline): SGHRS, YFSETQ. J lost 5 bases, V lost 4 bases, and 10 bases had no gene match. The data stem from a study of blood T cell repertoires in COVID-19. Study at large: Donors in the United States, Italy and Spain gave samples during acute or convalescent COVID-19.

Cohorts were determined from participant-reported clinical history. Produced via immunoSEQ multiplex PCR; TCRdb's table is partial and in-frame only. The table lists over 250,000 clones, around 84% of them singletons. Sequencing used PBMCs or T cells enriched from blood (not recorded which). The receptor was derived from a man in his forties or fifties who had been exposed to COVID-19. The V and J genes are TRBV5-1 and TRBJ2-5; 8 bases match TRBD2. The CDR3 DNA sequence: TGCGCCAGCAGCCTGGGGGGTAGCGGGATTGAGACCCAGTACTTC. Amino acids: CASSLGGSGIETQYF.